This T cell receptor (beta chain) derives from a study of blood T cells in healthy people across ages. The CDR3 is 17 residues long. Germline V gene data show CDR1 as LGHNA and CDR2 as YNFKEQ. The germline V and J ends were trimmed by 0 bases and 0 bases, with 12 bases remaining between them. Primed by a sample-barcoded 5' primer and a J-beta primer mix, a second PCR proceeded for about 6 to 11 cycles. TCRdb re-analysed the 5' RACE reads in MiXCR, keeping a single row per CDR3 protein. The table lists 800,000 or so distinct CDR3 sequences, approximately 25% of them singletons. Another study also made use of these data, one on T cells of mothers and their children.

This clonotype originated in a boy between 10 and 17 years old in good health. The chain carries TRBV4-2 and TRBJ2-1; unclear D gene. The sample consisted of blood. The CDR3 DNA reads TGTGCCAGCAGCCAAGATCCCGGCGGTATCTCCTACAATGAGCAGTTCTTC. Its protein is CASSQDPGGISYNEQFF.